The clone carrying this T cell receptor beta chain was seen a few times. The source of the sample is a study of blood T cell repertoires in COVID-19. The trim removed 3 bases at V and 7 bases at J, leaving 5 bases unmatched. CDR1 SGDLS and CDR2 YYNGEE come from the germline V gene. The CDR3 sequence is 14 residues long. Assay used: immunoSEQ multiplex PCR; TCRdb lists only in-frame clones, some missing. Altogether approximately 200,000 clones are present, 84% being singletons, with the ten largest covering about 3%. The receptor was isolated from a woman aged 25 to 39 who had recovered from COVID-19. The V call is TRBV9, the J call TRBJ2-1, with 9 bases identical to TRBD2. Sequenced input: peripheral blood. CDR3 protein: CASSALAGANEQFF. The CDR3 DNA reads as TGTGCCAGCAGCGCTTTAGCGGGAGCGAATGAGCAGTTCTTC.